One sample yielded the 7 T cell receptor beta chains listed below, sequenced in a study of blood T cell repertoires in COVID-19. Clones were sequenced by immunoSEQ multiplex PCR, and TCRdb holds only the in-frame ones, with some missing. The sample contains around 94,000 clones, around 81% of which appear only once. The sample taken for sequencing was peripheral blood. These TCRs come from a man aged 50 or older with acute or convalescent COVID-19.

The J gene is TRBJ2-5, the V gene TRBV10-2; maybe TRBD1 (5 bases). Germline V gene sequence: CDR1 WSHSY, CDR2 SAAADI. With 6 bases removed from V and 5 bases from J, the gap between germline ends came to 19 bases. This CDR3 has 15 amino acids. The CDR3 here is CASRQAGWASETQYF. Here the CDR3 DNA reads TGCGCCAGCAGACAGGCCGGTTGGGCCTCGGAGACCCAGTACTTC.

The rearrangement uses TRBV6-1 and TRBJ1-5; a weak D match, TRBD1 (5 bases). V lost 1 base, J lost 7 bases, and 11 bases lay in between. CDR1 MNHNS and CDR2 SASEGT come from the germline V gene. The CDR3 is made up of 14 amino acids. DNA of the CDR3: TGTGCCAGCAGTGAAGGCCCCAGGGTACAGCCCCAGCATTTT. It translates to CASSEGPRVQPQHF.

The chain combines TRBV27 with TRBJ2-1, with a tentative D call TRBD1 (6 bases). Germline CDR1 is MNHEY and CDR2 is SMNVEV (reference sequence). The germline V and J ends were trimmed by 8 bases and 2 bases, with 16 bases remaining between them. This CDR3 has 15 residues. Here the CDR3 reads CASSRPGVPYNEQFF. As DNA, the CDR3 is TGTGCCAGCTCCAGACCAGGGGTCCCCTACAATGAGCAGTTCTTC.

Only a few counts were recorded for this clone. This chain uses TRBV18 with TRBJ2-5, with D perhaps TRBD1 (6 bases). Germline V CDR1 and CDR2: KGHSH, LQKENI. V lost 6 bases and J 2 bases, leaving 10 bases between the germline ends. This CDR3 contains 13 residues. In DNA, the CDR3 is TGTGCCAGCTCTCGGGACACACAAGAGACCCAGTACTTC. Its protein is CASSRDTQETQYF.

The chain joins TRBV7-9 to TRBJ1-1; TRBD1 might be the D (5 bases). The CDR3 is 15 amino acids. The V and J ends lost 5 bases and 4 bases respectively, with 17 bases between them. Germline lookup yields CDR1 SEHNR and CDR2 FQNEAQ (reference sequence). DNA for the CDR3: TGTGCCAGCAGCCTAGAAGGGGCCTTGGGCACTGAAGCTTTCTTT. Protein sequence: CASSLEGALGTEAFF. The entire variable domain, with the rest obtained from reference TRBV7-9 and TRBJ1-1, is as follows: DTGVSQNPRHKITKRGQNVTFRCDPISEHNRLYWYRQTLGQGPEFLTYFQNEAQLEKSRLLSDRFSAERPKGSFSTLEIQRTEQGDSAMYLCASSLEGALGTEAFFGQGTRLTVV.

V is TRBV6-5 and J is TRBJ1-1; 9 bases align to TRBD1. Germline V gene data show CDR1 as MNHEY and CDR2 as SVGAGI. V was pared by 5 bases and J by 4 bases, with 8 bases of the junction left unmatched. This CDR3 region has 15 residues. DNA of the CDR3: TGTGCCAGCAGTCATCCACAGGGGGCAGGCACTGAAGCTTTCTTT. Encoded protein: CASSHPQGAGTEAFF.

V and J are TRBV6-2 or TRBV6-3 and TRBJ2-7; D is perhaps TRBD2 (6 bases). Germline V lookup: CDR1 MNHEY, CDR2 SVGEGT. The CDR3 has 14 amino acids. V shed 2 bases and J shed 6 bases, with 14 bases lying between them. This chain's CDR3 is CASSYIAEGTEQYF. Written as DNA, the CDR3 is TGTGCCAGCAGTTACATAGCGGAGGGGACCGAGCAGTACTTC.